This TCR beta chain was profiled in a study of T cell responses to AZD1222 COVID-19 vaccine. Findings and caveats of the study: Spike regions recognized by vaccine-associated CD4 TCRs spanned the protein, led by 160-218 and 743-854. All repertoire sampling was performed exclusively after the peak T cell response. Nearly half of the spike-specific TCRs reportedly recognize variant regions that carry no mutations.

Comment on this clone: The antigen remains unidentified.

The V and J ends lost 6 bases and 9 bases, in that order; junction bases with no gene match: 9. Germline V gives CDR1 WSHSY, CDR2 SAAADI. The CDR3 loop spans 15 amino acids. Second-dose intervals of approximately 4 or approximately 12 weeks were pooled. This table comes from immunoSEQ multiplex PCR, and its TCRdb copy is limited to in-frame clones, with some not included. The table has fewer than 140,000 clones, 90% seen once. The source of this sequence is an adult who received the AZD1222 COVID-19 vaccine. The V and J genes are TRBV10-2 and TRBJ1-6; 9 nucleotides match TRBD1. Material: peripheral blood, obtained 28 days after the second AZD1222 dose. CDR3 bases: TGCGCCAGCAGAGCCCCGGGACAGGGTGGTTCACCCCTCCACTTT. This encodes CASRAPGQGGSPLHF.